This T cell receptor (beta chain) is from a study of technical replicates of blood from a few donors. This clone was seen a handful of times. V shed 4 bases, J shed 4 bases, and the junction held 13 bases outside the gene matches. From germline, CDR1 is SGHRS and CDR2 YFSETQ. This CDR3 region has 17 residues. Assay used: immunoSEQ multiplex PCR; TCRdb lists only in-frame clones, some missing. The table shows more than 75,000 clones, with 80% to 90% occurring only once. The sequenced material came from PBMCs. The TCR sequence derives from a human donor in good health. Some clones in this sample may be carry-over from other donors' samples. The rearrangement links TRBV5-1 to TRBJ2-1; TRBD2 agrees at 8 bases. CDR3 sequence: CASSQHPGGGNYNEQFF. CDR3 DNA sequence: TGCGCCAGCAGCCAACACCCCGGCGGGGGGAATTACAATGAGCAGTTCTTC.